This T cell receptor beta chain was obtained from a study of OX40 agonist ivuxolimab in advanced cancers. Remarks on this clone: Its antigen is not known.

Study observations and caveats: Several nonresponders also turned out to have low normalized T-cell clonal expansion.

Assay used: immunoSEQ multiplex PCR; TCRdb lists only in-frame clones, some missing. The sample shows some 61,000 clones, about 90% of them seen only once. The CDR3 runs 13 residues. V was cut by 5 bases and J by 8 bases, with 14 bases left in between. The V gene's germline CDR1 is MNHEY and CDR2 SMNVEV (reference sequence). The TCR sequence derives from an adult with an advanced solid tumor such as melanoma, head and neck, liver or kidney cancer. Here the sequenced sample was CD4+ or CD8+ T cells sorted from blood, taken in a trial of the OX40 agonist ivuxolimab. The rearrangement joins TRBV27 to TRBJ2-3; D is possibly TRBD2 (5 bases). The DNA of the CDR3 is TGTGCCAGCAGTATCCGACGGGAAGGTACGCAGTATTTT. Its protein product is CASSIRREGTQYF.